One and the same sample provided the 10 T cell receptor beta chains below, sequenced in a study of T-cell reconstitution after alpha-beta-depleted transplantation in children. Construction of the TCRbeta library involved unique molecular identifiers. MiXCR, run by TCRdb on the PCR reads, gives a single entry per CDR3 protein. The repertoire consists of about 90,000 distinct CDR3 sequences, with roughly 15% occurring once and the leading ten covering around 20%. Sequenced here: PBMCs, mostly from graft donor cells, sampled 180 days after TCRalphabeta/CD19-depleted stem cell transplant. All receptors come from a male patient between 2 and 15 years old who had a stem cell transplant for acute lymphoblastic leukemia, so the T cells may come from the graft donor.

For the CDR3, the DNA is TGTGCCAGCATCAGAGGAGAGACCCAGTACTTC. Protein product: CASIRGETQYF. V usage is TRBV6-5 and J usage is TRBJ2-5; D remains ambiguous. V was clipped by 7 bases and J by 4 bases, with 7 bases between them. This CDR3 has 11 residues. Germline V gene lookup returns CDR1 MNHEY and CDR2 SVGAGI.

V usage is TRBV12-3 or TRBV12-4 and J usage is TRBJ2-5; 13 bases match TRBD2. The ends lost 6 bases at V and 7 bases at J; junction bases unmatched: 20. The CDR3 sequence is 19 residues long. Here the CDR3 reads CASSPLRTQLAGGPGTQYF. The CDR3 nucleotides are TGTGCCAGCAGCCCACTCCGAACTCAACTAGCGGGGGGGCCCGGGACCCAGTACTTC.

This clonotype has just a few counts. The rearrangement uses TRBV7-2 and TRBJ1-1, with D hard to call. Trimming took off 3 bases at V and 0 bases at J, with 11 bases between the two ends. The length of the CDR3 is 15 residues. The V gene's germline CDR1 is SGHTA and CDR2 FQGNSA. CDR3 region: CASSFLEAVNTEAFF. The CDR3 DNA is TGTGCCAGCAGCTTTCTGGAAGCGGTGAACACTGAAGCTTTCTTT. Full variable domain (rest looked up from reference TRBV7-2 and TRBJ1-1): GAGVSQSPSNKVTEKGKDVELRCDPISGHTALYWYRQSLGQGLEFLIYFQGNSAPDKSGLPSDRFSAERTGGSVSTLTIQRTQQEDSAVYLCASSFLEAVNTEAFFGQGTRLTVV.

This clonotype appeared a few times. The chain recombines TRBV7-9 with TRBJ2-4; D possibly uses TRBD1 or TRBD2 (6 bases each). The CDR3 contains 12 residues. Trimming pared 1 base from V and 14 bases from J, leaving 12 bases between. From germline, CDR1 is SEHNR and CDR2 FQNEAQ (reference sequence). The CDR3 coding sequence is TGTGCCAGCAGCTTAGGGGGGGCCCAGGAGTACTTC. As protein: CASSLGGAQEYF.

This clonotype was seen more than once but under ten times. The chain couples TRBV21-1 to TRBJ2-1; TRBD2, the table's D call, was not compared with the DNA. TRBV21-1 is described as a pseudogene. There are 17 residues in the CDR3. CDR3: CASSSWGLFEGVDEQFF. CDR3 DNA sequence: TGTGCCAGCAGCTCGTGGGGTCTTTTTGAGGGAGTAGATGAGCAGTTCTTC.

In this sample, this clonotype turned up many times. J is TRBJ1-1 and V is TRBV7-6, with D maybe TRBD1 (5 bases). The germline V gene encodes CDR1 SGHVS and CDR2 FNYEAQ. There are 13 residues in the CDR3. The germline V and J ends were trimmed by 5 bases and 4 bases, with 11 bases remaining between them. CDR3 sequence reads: CASSEGRGTEAFF. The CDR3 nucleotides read TGTGCCAGCAGCGAGGGGAGGGGCACTGAAGCTTTCTTT.

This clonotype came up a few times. The CDR3 sequence is CSAFDRSDPEAFF. The CDR3 DNA sequence: TGCAGTGCTTTCGACAGGTCAGACCCTGAAGCTTTCTTT. The chain carries TRBV20-1 and TRBJ1-1; maybe TRBD1 (6 bases). The CDR3 extends over 13 amino acids. Germline CDR1 is DFQATT and CDR2 is SNEGSKA (reference sequence). Trimming took off 5 bases at V and 6 bases at J, with 16 bases between the two ends.

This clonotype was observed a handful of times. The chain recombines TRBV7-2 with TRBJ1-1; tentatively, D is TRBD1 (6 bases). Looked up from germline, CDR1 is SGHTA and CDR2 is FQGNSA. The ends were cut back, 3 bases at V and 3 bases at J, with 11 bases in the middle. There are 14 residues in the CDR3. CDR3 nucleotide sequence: TGTGCCAGCAGCTTGGGGGGCTCTTACACTGAAGCTTTCTTT. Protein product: CASSLGGSYTEAFF. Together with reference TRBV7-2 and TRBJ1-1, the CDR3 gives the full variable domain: GAGVSQSPSNKVTEKGKDVELRCDPISGHTALYWYRQSLGQGLEFLIYFQGNSAPDKSGLPSDRFSAERTGGSVSTLTIQRTQQEDSAVYLCASSLGGSYTEAFFGQGTRLTVV.

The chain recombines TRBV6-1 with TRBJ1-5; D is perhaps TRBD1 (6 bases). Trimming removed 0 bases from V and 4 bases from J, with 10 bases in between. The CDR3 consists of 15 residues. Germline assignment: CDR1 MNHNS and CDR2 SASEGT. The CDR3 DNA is TGTGCCAGCAGTGAAGCGGGACAACAAAATCAGCCCCAGCATTTT. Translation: CASSEAGQQNQPQHF.

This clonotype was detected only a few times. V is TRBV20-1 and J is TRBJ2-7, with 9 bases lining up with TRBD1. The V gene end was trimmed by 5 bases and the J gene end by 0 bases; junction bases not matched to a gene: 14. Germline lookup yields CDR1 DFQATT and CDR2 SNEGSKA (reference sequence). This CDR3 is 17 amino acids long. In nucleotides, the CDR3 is TGCAGTGCTCCACCCTTACCGGGACAGGGAAACTCCTACGAGCAGTACTTC. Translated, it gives CSAPPLPGQGNSYEQYF.